A single sample gave rise to the 10 T cell receptor beta chains below, sequenced in a study of beta chain features in type 1 diabetes. The study reverse transcribed the entire isolated RNA, so it sequenced expressed TCRB transcripts. TCRdb's copy holds only in-frame clones and misses some; the assay was immunoSEQ multiplex PCR. The sample holds 600,000 to 650,000 clones, roughly 15% seen once. The source material was naive CD4+ T cells from blood. These receptors originate from a man between 18 and 35 years old in good health.

The chain employs TRBV19 and TRBJ2-5, with D perhaps TRBD1 (5 bases). Trimming stripped 5 bases from V and 5 bases from J, with 12 bases between. The CDR3 covers 13 residues. The germline V gene encodes CDR1 LNHDA and CDR2 SQIVND (reference sequence). The DNA of the CDR3 is TGTGCCAGTAGTCAAGTAGGGGTGGAGACCCAGTACTTC. Translated: CASSQVGVETQYF.

This chain joins TRBV7-9 and TRBJ2-7, with 8 bases fitting TRBD1. The CDR3 is 14 amino acids. The trim removed 3 bases at V and 4 bases at J, leaving 5 bases unmatched. Germline V gives CDR1 SEHNR, CDR2 FQNEAQ (reference sequence). CDR3 sequence: CASSFPGGSYEQYF. In nucleotides, the CDR3 is TGTGCCAGCAGCTTTCCAGGGGGCAGTTACGAGCAGTACTTC. The whole variable domain, filled in from reference TRBV7-9 and TRBJ2-7, reads DTGVSQNPRHKITKRGQNVTFRCDPISEHNRLYWYRQTLGQGPEFLTYFQNEAQLEKSRLLSDRFSAERPKGSFSTLEIQRTEQGDSAMYLCASSFPGGSYEQYFGPGTRLTVT.

This clone was seen only a few times. This same CDR3 is encoded by further DNA sequences in the sample. CDR3 in amino acids: CASSQPGQGARNEQFF. The CDR3 DNA reads as TGCGCCAGCAGCCAACCGGGACAGGGGGCTCGTAATGAGCAGTTCTTC. V usage is TRBV4-1 and J usage is TRBJ2-1; 12 bases map to TRBD1. The germline V gene has CDR1 MGHRA and CDR2 YSYEKL. The CDR3 extends over 16 amino acids. The V gene end was trimmed by 2 bases and the J gene end by 7 bases; junction bases not matched to a gene: 6.

The V gene is TRBV7-2, the J gene TRBJ2-7; D gene ambiguous. The CDR3 has 12 amino acids. CDR1 is SGHTA and CDR2 is FQGNSA in the germline V gene. V lost 0 bases and J lost 5, with 5 bases in between. CDR3 in amino acids: CASSLAVDEQYF. Here the CDR3 DNA reads TGTGCCAGCAGCTTAGCGGTGGACGAGCAGTACTTC. Using reference TRBV7-2 and TRBJ2-7 for the parts outside the CDR3, the full variable domain is GAGVSQSPSNKVTEKGKDVELRCDPISGHTALYWYRQSLGQGLEFLIYFQGNSAPDKSGLPSDRFSAERTGGSVSTLTIQRTQQEDSAVYLCASSLAVDEQYFGPGTRLTVT.

The table lists this clone with a few counts. The chain has TRBV18 and TRBJ2-3; a weak D match, TRBD1 (6 bases). The V end lost 1 base, the J end lost 3 bases, and 14 bases lay between the germline ends. The germline CDR1 and CDR2 sequences are KGHSH and LQKENI. The CDR3 is made up of 16 amino acids. CDR3 protein: CASSPRNRQATDTQYF. In DNA, the CDR3 is TGTGCCAGCTCACCACGGAATAGACAGGCAACAGATACGCAGTATTTT.

The chain links TRBV7-8 to TRBJ2-3; 7 positions agree with TRBD2. The CDR3 sequence is 16 residues long. The V segment lost 1 base and the J segment 0 bases; nucleotides outside the gene matches: 4. Germline V lookup: CDR1 SGHVS, CDR2 FQNEAQ. CDR3 sequence (DNA): TGTGCCAGCAGCTTAGGGGGGACTATTAGCACAGATACGCAGTATTTT. Encoded protein: CASSLGGTISTDTQYF.

Only a few counts were recorded for this clone. This chain uses TRBV27 with TRBJ2-3; weak D call: TRBD2 (6 bases). V lost 0 bases and J lost 1, with 11 bases in between. Per germline, CDR1 MNHEY and CDR2 SMNVEV (reference sequence). CDR3 length: 16 amino acids. CDR3 region: CASSLSVSGRTDTQYF. The CDR3 DNA follows: TGTGCCAGCAGTTTATCAGTTAGCGGACGCACAGATACGCAGTATTTT.

The chain has TRBV11-2 and TRBJ2-7, with TRBD1 as a possible D gene (5 bases). Trimming removed 5 bases from V and 2 bases from J, with 16 bases in between. The CDR3 consists of 15 residues. Per the germline V gene, CDR1 is SGHAT and CDR2 is FQNNGV. CDR3 loop: CASSHLEGVPYEQYF. The CDR3 DNA is TGTGCCAGCAGCCACCTCGAAGGGGTACCCTACGAGCAGTACTTC.

The CDR3 loop is CASSLPTPGTQYF. CDR3 nucleotides: TGTGCCAGCAGTTTGCCCACCCCGGGGACCCAGTACTTC. The V gene is TRBV28, the J gene TRBJ2-5, with D uncertain. CDR3 length: 13 residues. Deletions cut 3 bases from V and 7 bases from J, with 12 bases between. CDR1 is MDHEN, CDR2 SYDVKM, per germline.

The chain has TRBV7-2 and TRBJ2-3; 10 nucleotides line up with TRBD2. The CDR3 spans 14 residues. Germline trimming cut 6 bases from V and 3 bases from J; bases unmatched to any gene: 3. The germline V gene encodes CDR1 SGHTA and CDR2 FQGNSA. The CDR3 region is CASRGLAVTDTQYF. CDR3 DNA sequence: TGTGCCAGCAGAGGACTAGCGGTGACAGATACGCAGTATTTT.